A single sample is the source of the 19 T cell receptor beta chains below, sequenced in a study of read filtering for tumor transcriptome and immune sequencing. Molecular barcoded adaptors covering alpha/delta and beta/gamma chains were used on approximately 400 ng RNA. One entry per CDR3 protein, called by TCRdb with MiXCR from the reads. The sample has about 57,000 distinct CDR3 sequences; 20% are singletons. Sequences were obtained from a population of CD138-negative cells sorted from bone marrow. The receptors were sampled from a donor aged 40 or older with multiple myeloma.

This clonotype was picked up many times. V and J are TRBV5-1 and TRBJ2-6; unclear D gene. This CDR3 is 15 amino acids long. V was clipped by 0 bases and J by 1 base, with 5 bases between them. Germline CDR1 is SGHRS and CDR2 is YFSETQ. The CDR3 here is CASSLAVSGANVLTF. CDR3 DNA sequence: TGCGCCAGCAGCTTGGCCGTATCTGGGGCCAACGTCCTGACTTTC.

Remarks on this clonotype: Given a much more abundant clone one base away, this may be a read error. J is TRBJ1-1 and V is TRBV7-2, with D unclear. This CDR3 comprises 13 residues. Germline CDR1 and CDR2: SGHTA and FQGNSA. The CDR3, as DNA: TGTGCCAGCAGCTTAAACGGGAACGCTGAAGCTTTCTTT. Translated: CASSLNGNAEAFF.

This clonotype was seen many times. The rearrangement links TRBV20-1 to TRBJ2-7; TRBD1 matches at 10 bases. CDR3 size: 13 residues. Losses at the gene ends were 5 bases for V and 4 bases for J; bases not matched to a gene: 5. From germline, CDR1 is DFQATT and CDR2 SNEGSKA (reference sequence). The CDR3 nucleotides read TGCAGTGCTTGGACAGGGGGGACATACGAGCAGTACTTC. Residues: CSAWTGGTYEQYF.

In this sample, this clonotype turned up a few times. The chain has TRBV28 and TRBJ2-7; D may be TRBD2 (6 bases). This CDR3 region has 14 residues. V was clipped by 6 bases and J by 0 bases, with 12 bases between them. Germline CDR1 and CDR2: MDHEN and SYDVKM. The CDR3 is CASSPAGSSYEQYF. The CDR3 DNA sequence: TGTGCCAGCAGCCCAGCCGGGAGCTCCTACGAGCAGTACTTC.

Ten or more counts support this clonotype. The chain employs TRBV20-1 and TRBJ2-5; D tentatively reads TRBD1 or TRBD2 (6 bases each). The CDR3 is made up of 14 amino acids. The germline gives CDR1 DFQATT, CDR2 SNEGSKA (reference sequence). V was clipped by 2 bases and J by 5 bases, with 15 bases between them. The CDR3 region has the DNA TGCAGTGCTAGACGGGTCGGGGGCGGTGAGACCCAGTACTTC. Its protein product is CSARRVGGGETQYF.

Points on this clonotype: This likely traces to a read error, being one base from a far larger clone. The chain employs TRBV12-3 or TRBV12-4 and TRBJ1-1; D unresolved. CDR3 length: 14 residues. CDR3 sequence: CAGSPLSVNTEAFF. The CDR3 DNA reads TGTGCCGGCAGTCCGTTGAGTGTGAACACTGAAGCTTTCTTT.

This clonotype has at least ten counts. The chain carries TRBV12-3 or TRBV12-4 and TRBJ1-1; D remains ambiguous. The CDR3 is 14 residues long. V was cut by 3 bases and J by 5 bases, with 13 bases left in between. In DNA form, the CDR3 reads TGTGCCAGCAGTTTTGGTGGGGTAGGGACTGAAGCTTTCTTT. This encodes CASSFGGVGTEAFF.

This clonotype was counted at least ten times. V usage is TRBV20-1 and J usage is TRBJ1-1; possibly TRBD1 for D (6 bases). CDR1 DFQATT and CDR2 SNEGSKA come from the germline V gene (reference sequence). Trimming shortened V by 3 bases and J by 0 bases, and 11 bases separated the two germline ends. This CDR3 spans 14 amino acids. This chain's CDR3 is CSASRQALNTEAFF. The CDR3 DNA sequence: TGCAGTGCTAGTCGACAGGCCCTGAACACTGAAGCTTTCTTT.

This chain links TRBV29-1 with TRBJ2-2; TRBD1 matches at 7 bases. Germline CDR1 and CDR2: SQVTM and ANQGSEA. The CDR3 has 15 amino acids. The V and J ends lost 7 bases and 0 bases, in that order; junction bases with no gene match: 8. DNA for the CDR3: TGCAGCGCCAATTCCGGGACAGCGAACACCGGGGAGCTGTTTTTT. It is translated as CSANSGTANTGELFF.

This clonotype showed up many times. The V gene is TRBV12-5, the J gene TRBJ2-7; weak D call: TRBD2 (6 bases). Germline V CDR1 and CDR2: LGHNT, FRNRAP. The ends were cut back, 7 bases at V and 3 bases at J, with 10 bases in the middle. The CDR3 contains 12 residues. The DNA of the CDR3 is TGTGCTAGTGTGCGGGACTTCTACGAGCAGTACTTC. It encodes CASVRDFYEQYF.

This clonotype occurred many times. The chain joins TRBV12-5 to TRBJ1-4; D unclear. Per germline, CDR1 LGHNT and CDR2 FRNRAP. CDR3 length equals 12 residues. V lost 1 base to trimming and J lost 8 bases, with 5 bases between them. The CDR3 loop is CASGLGREKLFF. CDR3 DNA: TGTGCTAGTGGTTTGGGGAGGGAAAAACTGTTTTTT.

In its sample, this clonotype was seen a few times. Germline and junction disagree at one end, which may indicate a read error. The chain recombines TRBV5-4 with TRBJ2-6; D call uncertain. CDR3 size: 16 residues. Germline V gene sequence: CDR1 SGHNT, CDR2 YYREEE (reference sequence). The CDR3 spells CAGSFGSLSGANVLTF. The DNA for the CDR3 is TGTGCCGGCAGCTTTGGTAGCCTCTCTGGGGCCAACGTCCTGACTTTC.

This clonotype was seen at least ten times. This chain joins TRBV9 and TRBJ2-1, with 9 nucleotides matching TRBD1. CDR1 is SGDLS, CDR2 YYNGEE, per germline. V shed 2 bases, J shed 6 bases, and the junction held 9 bases outside the gene matches. CDR3 length: 16 amino acids. CDR3 nucleotides: TGTGCCAGCAGCGTTACAGGGGGCGCCGTAGGCAATGAGCAGTTCTTC. Its protein is CASSVTGGAVGNEQFF.

This clonotype was recorded many times. The chain has TRBV20-1 and TRBJ1-5, with TRBD1 identical over 10 bases. J gave up 0 bases and V 0 bases, and 8 bases lay outside the gene matches. The CDR3 is 18 amino acids. Germline V lookup: CDR1 DFQATT, CDR2 SNEGSKA (reference sequence). The CDR3 DNA sequence: TGCAGTGCTAGAGACATGGACAGGGGGAGTTATAGCAATCAGCCCCAGCATTTT. It translates to CSARDMDRGSYSNQPQHF.

The table lists this clonotype with a few counts. The chain is built from TRBV19 and TRBJ2-5; 12 bases map to TRBD2. CDR3 length equals 16 residues. Germline V gene data show CDR1 as LNHDA and CDR2 as SQIVND (reference sequence). V gave up 5 bases and J gave up 1 base; unmatched junction bases: 5. DNA of the CDR3: TGTGCCAGTAGTCTATGGACTAGCGGGATCCAAGAGACCCAGTACTTC. Its protein is CASSLWTSGIQETQYF. The full variable domain, with the rest looked up from reference TRBV19 and TRBJ2-5, is DGGITQSPKYLFRKEGQNVTLSCEQNLNHDAMYWYRQDPGQGLRLIYYSQIVNDFQKGDIAEGYSVSREKKESFPLTVTSAQKNPTAFYLCASSLWTSGIQETQYFGPGTRLLVL.

This clonotype was detected many times. V is TRBV28 and J is TRBJ2-3; unclear D gene. Germline V gene lookup returns CDR1 MDHEN and CDR2 SYDVKM. CDR3 length: 14 residues. Trimming shortened V by 6 bases and J by 0 bases, and 10 bases separated the two germline ends. The CDR3 loop is CASRFRASTDTQYF. Here the CDR3 DNA reads TGTGCCAGCAGGTTCCGGGCAAGCACAGATACGCAGTATTTT. Full variable domain (missing parts from reference TRBV28 and TRBJ2-3): DVKVTQSSRYLVKRTGEKVFLECVQDMDHENMFWYRQDPGLGLRLIYFSYDVKMKEKGDIPEGYSVSREKKERFSLILESASTNQTSMYLCASRFRASTDTQYFGPGTRLTVL.

CDR3 protein: CASKRGGNQPQHF. The CDR3 DNA reads TGTGCCAGCAAGCGCGGGGGCAATCAGCCCCAGCATTTT. This sequence joins TRBV2 and TRBJ1-5, with D hard to call. The CDR3 extends over 13 amino acids. Per germline, CDR1 SNHLY and CDR2 FYNNEI. V lost 7 bases, J lost 2 bases, and 9 bases lay in between.

This chain links TRBV2 with TRBJ2-5, with a possible D match to TRBD2 (6 bases). The CDR3 contains 14 residues. The ends were cut back, 7 bases at V and 2 bases at J, with 14 bases in the middle. From germline, CDR1 is SNHLY and CDR2 FYNNEI. The CDR3 DNA reads as TGTGCCAGCAAGGAGGGAGGCGTTCAAGAGACCCAGTACTTC. Translated: CASKEGGVQETQYF.

The J gene is TRBJ1-2, the V gene TRBV5-5; the match to TRBD1 covers 7 bases. The CDR3 is 16 amino acids. The V and J ends lost 0 bases and 2 bases, in that order; junction bases with no gene match: 7. In germline, CDR1 is SGHKS, CDR2 YYEKEE (reference sequence). The CDR3 sequence is CASSLGGGQQNYGYTF. CDR3 sequence (DNA): TGTGCCAGCAGCTTGGGAGGGGGACAGCAGAACTATGGCTACACCTTC.